These 3 T cell receptor beta chains came from one sample sequenced in a study of monozygotic twins with inflammatory bowel disease. TCRdb derives one entry per CDR3 protein from the 5' RACE reads, leaving out DNA. Its table records around 100,000 distinct CDR3 sequences. The material sequenced was blood. The receptors stem from a human donor with ulcerative colitis or Crohn's disease, or a healthy co-twin of an affected twin (not recorded which).

V usage is TRBV20-1 and J usage is TRBJ2-1. The germline V gene has CDR1 DFQATT and CDR2 SNEGSKA (reference sequence). The CDR3 is 11 residues long. The CDR3: CSAMSTSEQFF.

V is TRBV27 and J is TRBJ2-1; TCRdb lists TRBD1, though no DNA is available to test this call. The germline V gene encodes CDR1 MNHEY and CDR2 SMNVEV (reference sequence). The CDR3 is 13 residues long. CDR3 residues: CASSFVGGAWQFF.

The chain has TRBV21-1 and TRBJ2-7; TCRdb names TRBD1, which stays unverified in the absence of DNA. TRBV21-1 is shown as a pseudogene. This CDR3 spans 15 amino acids. Here the CDR3 reads CASSKGTGGEYEQYF.